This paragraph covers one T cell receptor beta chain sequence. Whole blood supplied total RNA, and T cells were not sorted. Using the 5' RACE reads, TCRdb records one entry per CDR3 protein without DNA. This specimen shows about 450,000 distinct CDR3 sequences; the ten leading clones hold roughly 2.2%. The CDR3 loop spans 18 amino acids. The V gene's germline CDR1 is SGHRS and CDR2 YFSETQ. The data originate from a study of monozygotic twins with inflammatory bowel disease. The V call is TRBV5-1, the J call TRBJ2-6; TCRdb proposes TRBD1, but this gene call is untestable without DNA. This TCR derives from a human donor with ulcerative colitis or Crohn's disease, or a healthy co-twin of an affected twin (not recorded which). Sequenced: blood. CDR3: CASRAGTGSLSGANVLTF.